Listed below are T cell receptor beta chains from one sample, sequenced in a study of graft-versus-host responses after intestinal transplantation. No antigen has been identified for these receptors. Profiled with immunoSEQ multiplex PCR; TCRdb holds only in-frame clones, not every one. The table shows 90,000 to 130,000 clones, with around 95% occurring only once. The sample here was unstimulated CD8+ T cells sorted from spleen or lymph node cells, taken before intestinal transplant. The receptors come from a human donor who received an intestinal transplant. Each CDR3 is given with its conserved first and last residue. The order of the fields is D gene, V gene, CDR3 length, clone size, J gene, CDR3 DNA, CDR3 protein. D genes are given only for firm matches. Rows may omit the clone size; those that give it use once, few, many or a size class.

TRBD2,TRBV7-3,14,-,TRBJ2-1,TGTGCCAGCGCTACAAGCGGGATGCCTAATGAGCAGTTCTTC,CASATSGMPNEQFF
TRBD2,TRBV29-1,13,-,TRBJ2-1,TGCAGCGTTGACGGCGGGAGGTGGGATGAGCAGTTCTTC,CSVDGGRWDEQFF
TRBD2,TRBV4-1,15,once,TRBJ2-5,TGCGCCAGCAGCCAAGTCCTAGCGGGACAAGAGACCCAGTACTTC,CASSQVLAGQETQYF
-,TRBV27,13,-,TRBJ2-7,TGTGCCAGCAGTTTGGGCAGGGCGAACGAGCAGTACTTC,CASSLGRANEQYF
TRBD1,TRBV30,15,-,TRBJ2-1,TGTGCCTGGGGGACAGGGGCCCGTCTTGGCAATGAGCAGTTCTTC,CAWGTGARLGNEQFF
-,TRBV4-1,15,-,TRBJ2-7,TGCGCCAGCAGTGGGTGGGTGAGCTCGCCCTACGAGCAGTACTTC,CASSGWVSSPYEQYF
-,TRBV7-9,12,-,TRBJ2-2,TGTGCCAGCAGCTTCGTTACCGGGGAGCTGTTTTTT,CASSFVTGELFF
TRBD1,TRBV5-1,15,-,TRBJ2-2,TGCGCCAGCAGCTTTTCTGGGACAGGGGGCTCGGAGCTGTTTTTT,CASSFSGTGGSELFF
-,TRBV27,14,-,TRBJ2-5,TGTGCCAGCAGTTTATCCTTGGGGGAAGAGACCCAGTACTTC,CASSLSLGEETQYF
-,TRBV6-1,16,once,TRBJ2-2,TGTGCCAGCAGTGAAGCCGTGACAGCGAACACCGGGGAGCTGTTTTTT,CASSEAVTANTGELFF
-,TRBV10-3,12,-,TRBJ2-7,TGTGCCATCAGTGAGTATGGGGCCGAGCAGTACTTC,CAISEYGAEQYF
TRBD2,TRBV4-1,16,once,TRBJ2-1,TGCGCCAGCAGCCCCTCCGGGACTAGCCTCTACAATGAGCAGTTCTTC,CASSPSGTSLYNEQFF
-,TRBV5-5,15,-,TRBJ2-1,TGTGCCAGCAGCTTGGACTGGAGCTCCTACAATGAGCAGTTCTTC,CASSLDWSSYNEQFF
-,TRBV14,16,-,TRBJ2-6,TGTGCCAGCAGCCAATGGGGAAGCTCTGGGGCCAACGTCCTGACTTTC,CASSQWGSSGANVLTF
TRBD1,TRBV19,12,-,TRBJ2-7,TGTGCCAGTACTGACAGGGGAACCGAGCAGTACTTC,CASTDRGTEQYF
TRBD1,TRBV12-5,16,-,TRBJ2-3,TGTGCTAGTGGTTTGGCCGGGACAGGGGGAAGTGGTACGCAGTATTTT,CASGLAGTGGSGTQYF
-,TRBV9,16,-,TRBJ1-1,TGTGCCAGCAGCGTAGGGGACTCTCAGGAAGGCACTGAAGCTTTCTTT,CASSVGDSQEGTEAFF
TRBD1,TRBV7-2,17,-,TRBJ1-5,TGTGCCAGCAGCTTAGTTGGTTCACAGGGGTCAATCATGGCCCAGCATTTT,CASSLVGSQGSIMAQHF
-,TRBV25-1,13,-,TRBJ2-1,TGTGCCAGCACCGGGAGCTCCTACAATGAGCAGTTCTTC,CASTGSSYNEQFF
-,TRBV11-2,13,-,TRBJ2-7,TGTGCCAGCAGCTTAGCTCCCACCTACGAGCAGTACTTC,CASSLAPTYEQYF
TRBD2,TRBV4-1,13,-,TRBJ2-1,TGCGCCAGCAGCCAGGGGACTAGAAAGGAGCAGTTCTTC,CASSQGTRKEQFF
-,TRBV19,15,-,TRBJ2-5,TGTGCCAGTACCCCCGCCTGGGGGAATGGAGAGACCCAGTACTTC,CASTPAWGNGETQYF
-,TRBV11-3,12,-,TRBJ1-1,TGTGCCAGCAGCTGGGGAAACACTGAAGCTTTCTTT,CASSWGNTEAFF
-,TRBV4-1,12,once,TRBJ2-1,TGCGCCAGCAGCCAGGGGGTCCTCGAGCAGTTCTTC,CASSQGVLEQFF
-,TRBV11-2,16,-,TRBJ2-2,TGTGCCAGCAGCTTACTTGGGGTCCCGAACACCGGGGAGCTGTTTTTT,CASSLLGVPNTGELFF
-,TRBV28,16,-,TRBJ2-2,TGTGCCAGCTCTAACCGGGACGTAAAACCTACCGGGGAGCTGTTTTTT,CASSNRDVKPTGELFF
-,TRBV6-5,13,-,TRBJ1-1,TGTGCCAGCAATTACTCCTCGAACACTGAAGCTTTCTTT,CASNYSSNTEAFF
TRBD1,TRBV10-1,14,-,TRBJ2-3,TGCGCCAGCAATGGCGACAGGGGCACAGATACGCAGTATTTT,CASNGDRGTDTQYF
-,TRBV7-9,12,-,TRBJ2-7,TGTGCCAGCAGCTTAGAAGCCTGGGGGCAGTACTTC,CASSLEAWGQYF
-,TRBV7-2,15,-,TRBJ2-7,TGTGCCAGCAGCTTAGAGGGCACCTCCTCCTACGAGCAGTACTTC,CASSLEGTSSYEQYF
-,TRBV6-4,11,-,TRBJ2-1,TGTGCCAGCAGTCAGGGAAACGAGCAGTTCTTC,CASSQGNEQFF
-,TRBV10-3,13,-,TRBJ1-1,TGTGCCATCAGTGAGTCGAGAGGGACTGAAGCTTTCTTT,CAISESRGTEAFF
-,TRBV11-2,13,-,TRBJ2-7,TGTGCCAGCAGCTTAGGGCGAGGGGGCGAGCAGTACTTC,CASSLGRGGEQYF
-,TRBV11-2,11,-,TRBJ2-7,TGTGCCAGCAGCCCCGTCGGGGAGCAGTACTTC,CASSPVGEQYF
TRBD2,TRBV4-1,18,-,TRBJ2-3,TGCGCCAGCAGCCAGATACTAGCGGGAGGGCCTATAACAGATACGCAGTATTTT,CASSQILAGGPITDTQYF
-,TRBV27,14,-,TRBJ1-1,TGTGCCAGCAGTGTCGGATTCATGAACACTGAAGCTTTCTTT,CASSVGFMNTEAFF
TRBD2,TRBV5-1,14,-,TRBJ2-1,TGCGCCAGCAGCTCTAGCGGGAGGAACAATGAGCAGTTCTTC,CASSSSGRNNEQFF
TRBD1,TRBV19,14,-,TRBJ2-7,TGTGCCAGTAGTATAGAGACAGGGGCCTACGAGCAGTACTTC,CASSIETGAYEQYF
TRBD1,TRBV6-1,15,-,TRBJ2-2,TGTGCCAGCAGTGGGTACAGGGGGCTTGGCGGGGAGCTGTTTTTT,CASSGYRGLGGELFF
-,TRBV6-5,14,-,TRBJ1-2,TGTGCCAGCAGTTCTGGGGCAGGGATCTATGGCTACACCTTC,CASSSGAGIYGYTF
TRBD1,TRBV28,17,-,TRBJ1-1,TGTGCCAGCAGTCTCCCCCTAAGACAGGGCGTAATCACTGAAGCTTTCTTT,CASSLPLRQGVITEAFF
-,TRBV19,16,-,TRBJ2-3,TGTGCCAGTAGTATAGATCGCGGACGTTGGGCAGATACGCAGTATTTT,CASSIDRGRWADTQYF
TRBD1,TRBV27,14,-,TRBJ2-7,TGTGCCAGCAGCCCAGGGACAGGGATACACGAGCAGTACTTC,CASSPGTGIHEQYF